This is a list of T cell receptor beta chains from one sample in a study of blood T cell repertoires in COVID-19. The protocol was immunoSEQ multiplex PCR, while the TCRdb copy is restricted to in-frame clones and leaves out a portion. The data show around 260,000 clones, approximately 89% seen once. The sequenced material came from peripheral blood. These receptor sequences come from a woman aged 70 to 79 with COVID-19, enrolled during active disease. Each CDR3 is given with its conserved first and last residue. A D gene is named only where the DNA matches it firmly. Some rows have no size entry. The others give once, few or many, or a class for an expanded clone.

abundance | j_gene | v_gene | d_gene | CDR3aa | CDR3nt
. | TRBJ1-3 | TRBV3-1/TRBV3-2 | . | CASSPTGTGNTIYF | TGTGCCAGCAGCCCGACCGGGACAGGAAACACCATATATTTT
. | TRBJ2-1 | TRBV21-1 | . | CASSTPIGLAYNEQFF | TGTGCCAGCAGCACCCCTATTGGACTAGCCTACAATGAGCAGTTCTTC
once | TRBJ1-2 | TRBV5-1 | TRBD1 | CASSWGQGVNGYTF | TGCGCCAGCAGCTGGGGACAGGGAGTGAATGGCTACACCTTC
. | TRBJ1-1 | TRBV5-1 | TRBD1 | CASSSATGGEAFF | TGCGCCAGCAGCTCCGCGACAGGGGGTGAAGCTTTCTTT
once | TRBJ1-3 | TRBV3-1/TRBV3-2 | . | CASQQTGIPGNTIYF | TGTGCCAGCCAACAAACAGGGATCCCTGGAAACACCATATATTTT
. | TRBJ1-6 | TRBV3-1/TRBV3-2 | . | CASSPKTSKQYNSPLHF | TGTGCCAGCAGCCCGAAGACGAGTAAACAGTATAATTCACCCCTCCACTTT
. | TRBJ2-7 | TRBV2 | . | CASMKQRLGGGEQYF | TGTGCCAGCATGAAGCAGCGACTAGGAGGTGGCGAGCAGTACTTC
. | TRBJ2-3 | TRBV4-1 | TRBD1 | CASSSSGQGTDTQYF | TGCGCCAGCAGCAGTTCGGGACAGGGCACAGATACGCAGTATTTT
. | TRBJ1-5 | TRBV12-3/TRBV12-4 | . | CASSLSDQPQHF | TGTGCCAGCAGTTTATCTGATCAGCCCCAGCATTTT
. | TRBJ2-5 | TRBV19 | TRBD2 | CASRRLAGETQYF | TGTGCCAGTAGGAGACTAGCCGGGGAGACCCAGTACTTC
. | TRBJ2-5 | TRBV5-1 | . | CASTPEVPETQYF | TGCGCCAGCACCCCTGAGGTTCCGGAGACCCAGTACTTC
. | TRBJ2-7 | TRBV3-1/TRBV3-2 | . | CASSQDLLNYEQYF | TGTGCCAGCAGCCAAGATTTACTGAACTACGAGCAGTACTTC
. | TRBJ2-1 | TRBV19 | . | CASSSTVEGRGNEQFF | TGTGCCAGTAGTTCCACGGTGGAGGGTAGGGGCAATGAGCAGTTCTTC
. | TRBJ2-7 | TRBV9 | . | CASSVGSTATSYEQYF | TGTGCCAGCAGCGTAGGTTCGACAGCGACGAGCTACGAGCAGTACTTC
. | TRBJ2-1 | TRBV7-2 | TRBD1 | CASSSPGQASIGRVNEQFF | TGTGCCAGCAGCTCACCGGGACAGGCCAGTATCGGAAGGGTGAATGAGCAGTTCTTC
. | TRBJ1-4 | TRBV5-6 | TRBD1 | CASSPRGTGSEKLFF | TGTGCCAGCAGCCCACGCGGGACAGGGAGCGAAAAACTGTTTTTT
. | TRBJ2-7 | TRBV9 | TRBD2 | CASSVARASGPLEQYF | TGTGCCAGCAGCGTAGCTCGGGCTAGCGGGCCGCTTGAGCAGTACTTC
. | TRBJ1-2 | TRBV3-1/TRBV3-2 | . | CASSQEWGDNYGYTF | TGTGCCAGCAGCCAAGAGTGGGGGGATAACTATGGCTACACCTTC
. | TRBJ2-1 | TRBV11-3 | TRBD2 | CASSLRLAGYNEQFF | TGTGCCAGCAGCTTACGACTAGCGGGGTACAATGAGCAGTTCTTC
. | TRBJ1-2 | TRBV29-1 | TRBD1 | CSVGTDYGYTF | TGCAGCGTCGGGACAGACTATGGCTACACCTTC
. | TRBJ1-5 | TRBV11-2 | . | CASSLDRGQPQHF | TGTGCCAGCAGCTTAGACAGGGGCCAGCCCCAGCATTTT
few | TRBJ1-3 | TRBV4-1 | . | CASSQVQARSSGNTIYF | TGCGCCAGCAGCCAAGTCCAGGCGCGTAGCTCTGGAAACACCATATATTTT
. | TRBJ1-3 | TRBV5-4 | TRBD1 | CASSWDRAPGNTIYF | TGTGCCAGCAGCTGGGACAGGGCCCCCGGAAACACCATATATTTT
. | TRBJ1-6 | TRBV28 | . | CASSLWQGLTHF | TGTGCCAGCAGTTTATGGCAGGGACTTACCCACTTT
. | TRBJ2-7 | TRBV6-5 | . | CASSYRSRPNEQYF | TGTGCCAGCAGTTATCGTTCCAGGCCTAACGAGCAGTACTTC
. | TRBJ2-3 | TRBV7-9 | TRBD1 | CASRRQGWSTDTQYF | TGTGCCAGCAGACGACAGGGTTGGAGCACAGATACGCAGTATTTT
once | TRBJ1-4 | TRBV18 | TRBD1 | CASSPQTGGNEKLFF | TGTGCCAGCTCACCTCAGACAGGGGGCAACGAAAAACTGTTTTTT
. | TRBJ1-2 | TRBV9 | TRBD1 | CASSLTGQGRTPTF | TGTGCCAGCAGCCTTACGGGACAGGGGCGGACTCCTACCTTC
. | TRBJ1-2 | TRBV7-2 | . | CASSLRQGNGYTF | TGTGCCAGCAGCTTGCGGCAGGGGAACGGCTACACCTTC
once | TRBJ1-6 | TRBV29-1 | . | CSAQESYNSPLHF | TGCAGCGCCCAAGAGTCCTATAATTCACCCCTCCACTTT
. | TRBJ2-7 | TRBV28 | TRBD1 | CASTTFGQGSPYEQYF | TGTGCCAGCACCACCTTCGGACAGGGTAGTCCCTACGAGCAGTACTTC
. | TRBJ1-1 | TRBV3-1/TRBV3-2 | . | CASSRGNTEAFF | TGTGCCAGCAGCCGAGGGAACACTGAAGCTTTCTTT
. | TRBJ2-7 | TRBV28 | TRBD2 | CASSSPGTSPYEQYF | TGTGCCAGCAGTTCACCCGGGACTAGTCCCTACGAGCAGTACTTC
. | TRBJ2-5 | TRBV19 | TRBD2 | CATSPGRGVQETQYF | TGTGCCACCTCCCCCGGGAGGGGGGTTCAAGAGACCCAGTACTTC
. | TRBJ2-3 | TRBV4-2 | . | CASSPPDPGAQYF | TGTGCCAGCAGCCCCCCCGATCCAGGGGCGCAGTATTTT
. | TRBJ2-7 | TRBV6-5 | . | CASSYSAQSSYEQYF | TGTGCCAGCAGTTACTCCGCACAGAGCTCCTACGAGCAGTACTTC
. | TRBJ1-2 | TRBV2 | . | CASSQQVLGYTF | TGTGCCAGCAGTCAACAGGTTCTTGGCTACACCTTC
. | TRBJ2-2 | TRBV19 | . | CASSIVGGNTGELFF | TGTGCCAGTAGTATAGTAGGCGGCAACACCGGGGAGCTGTTTTTT
. | TRBJ2-2 | TRBV7-9 | . | CASSLVRGGELFF | TGTGCCAGCAGCTTAGTGCGGGGCGGGGAGCTGTTTTTT
. | TRBJ2-3 | TRBV12-3/TRBV12-4 | . | CASSFQGDTQYF | TGTGCCAGCAGTTTTCAGGGAGATACGCAGTATTTT
. | TRBJ2-4 | TRBV27 | TRBD1 | CASSTGDRGSVQYF | TGTGCCAGCAGTACCGGGGACAGGGGGAGCGTACAGTACTTC
. | TRBJ2-1 | TRBV19 | . | CASQQGEGYNEQFF | TGTGCCAGTCAACAGGGAGAGGGCTACAATGAGCAGTTCTTC
. | TRBJ2-2 | TRBV3-1/TRBV3-2 | . | CASIGEANTGELFF | TGTGCCAGCATTGGGGAGGCGAACACCGGGGAGCTGTTTTTT
. | TRBJ2-3 | TRBV12-5 | . | CASRPAGGPDTQYF | TGTGCTAGTCGTCCGGCAGGAGGGCCTGATACGCAGTATTTT
. | TRBJ1-1 | TRBV19 | TRBD1 | CASSPGQGQNTEAFF | TGTGCCAGTAGCCCAGGACAGGGGCAGAACACTGAAGCTTTCTTT
. | TRBJ1-3 | TRBV9 | . | CASSGPGQPGNTIYF | TGTGCCAGCAGCGGGCCAGGACAGCCAGGAAACACCATATATTTT
. | TRBJ1-4 | TRBV5-1 | TRBD1 | CASSLGRGQGEKLFF | TGCGCCAGCAGCTTGGGCAGGGGGCAGGGTGAAAAACTGTTTTTT
. | TRBJ1-4 | TRBV2 | . | CASRAISGPEKLFF | TGTGCCAGCAGGGCCATAAGCGGGCCTGAAAAACTGTTTTTT
. | TRBJ2-5 | TRBV5-5 | TRBD2 | CASSSWPGGEIFQETQYF | TGTGCCAGCAGCTCGTGGCCGGGGGGTGAAATCTTCCAAGAGACCCAGTACTTC
. | TRBJ1-1 | TRBV18 | . | CASSPLTTNTEAFF | TGTGCCAGCTCACCCTTGACAACGAACACTGAAGCTTTCTTT
. | TRBJ1-2 | TRBV7-9 | . | CASSVQDYGYTF | TGTGCCAGCAGCGTCCAGGATTATGGCTACACCTTC
. | TRBJ1-5 | TRBV18 | TRBD1 | CASSGTGSNQPQHF | TGTGCCAGCTCCGGGACAGGGAGCAATCAGCCCCAGCATTTT
few | TRBJ2-4 | TRBV21-1 | . | CASSKPGLIAKGIQYF | TGTGCCAGCAGCAAACCGGGACTAATAGCTAAGGGCATTCAGTACTTC